Following are 24 T cell receptor beta chains from one sample sequenced in a study of shared clonotypes between healthy human individuals. Sequenced by immunoSEQ multiplex PCR; TCRdb stores in-frame clones only, minus some. The profile covers roughly 2.1 million clones, with under 95% appearing a single time and 1.5% to 2% taken by the ten largest. As defined, naive CD8 cells were CD45RO-negative and positively selected for CCR7, with terminally differentiated effector memory CD45RA+ cells excluded. Sequenced material: naive CD8+ T cells from PBMCs. All receptors come from a young man in good health. Some clones in this sample may be carry-over from other donors' samples.

A word on this clone: Distinct nucleotide sequences in the sample also encode this CDR3. The chain is built from TRBV9 and TRBJ2-7; D is tentatively TRBD1 or TRBD2 (5 bases each). V was clipped by 0 bases and J by 2 bases, with 9 bases between them. The CDR3 totals 14 residues. The germline V gene encodes CDR1 SGDLS and CDR2 YYNGEE. The CDR3 sequence: CASSVGQGPYEQYF. The CDR3 DNA reads TGTGCCAGCAGCGTAGGGCAGGGACCCTACGAGCAGTACTTC.

This clone has a single count. The gene calls are TRBV10-2 and TRBJ2-2; TRBD2 agrees at 7 bases. Germline V gene sequence: CDR1 WSHSY, CDR2 SAAADI. The CDR3 is 16 amino acids. J lost 2 bases, V lost 5 bases, and 8 bases had no gene match. The CDR3 DNA is TGCGCCAGCAGTTCTAGCGGTAATCATAACACCGGGGAGCTGTTTTTT. This gives the protein CASSSSGNHNTGELFF.

J is TRBJ1-6 and V is TRBV4-1, with TRBD1 as a possible D gene (5 bases). V shed 3 bases and J shed 8 bases, with 14 bases lying between them. CDR1 is MGHRA and CDR2 is YSYEKL in the germline V gene. The CDR3 consists of 15 residues. The CDR3 bases are TGCGCCAGCAGCCACGGGCGGGGGATGGATTCACCCCTCCACTTT. Translated: CASSHGRGMDSPLHF.

The V gene is TRBV28, the J gene TRBJ2-1; TRBD2 matches 10 bases. The ends lost 4 bases at V and 7 bases at J; junction bases unmatched: 13. CDR1 is MDHEN and CDR2 is SYDVKM in the germline V gene. The CDR3 has 17 residues. The CDR3 loop reads CASSSPRAGGPPNEQFF. In nucleotides, the CDR3 is TGTGCCAGCAGTTCCCCCCGAGCGGGAGGGCCCCCAAATGAGCAGTTCTTC.

The chain has TRBV18 and TRBJ2-1, with TRBD2 matching 9 bases. The CDR3 has 17 amino acids. Germline CDR1 and CDR2: KGHSH and LQKENI. V shed 3 bases and J 7 bases; nucleotides not matched to a gene: 13. This CDR3 reads CASSPTIFLAGSNEQFF. The CDR3 DNA reads as TGTGCCAGCTCACCCACCATCTTTCTAGCGGGGAGTAATGAGCAGTTCTTC.

This clone was counted a single time. The chain employs TRBV7-9 and TRBJ2-3, with TRBD1 matching 9 bases. Germline CDR1 and CDR2: SEHNR and FQNEAQ (reference sequence). The CDR3 extends over 19 amino acids. Trimming took 0 bases from V and 4 from J; bases not matched to a gene: 14. In nucleotides, the CDR3 is TGTGCCAGCAGCTTAGCATTTCTACAGGGGGCTAAGGGAGCAGATACGCAGTATTTT. Translation: CASSLAFLQGAKGADTQYF.

This sequence joins TRBV28 and TRBJ2-1, with D unclear. This CDR3 is built from 14 residues. Between the trimmed V and J ends, which lost 3 bases and 5 bases, there was a span of 11 bases. CDR1 is MDHEN and CDR2 is SYDVKM in the germline V gene. CDR3 DNA sequence: TGTGCCAGCAGTTTGATCAGGCTTGACAATGAGCAGTTCTTC. Its protein product is CASSLIRLDNEQFF. The full variable domain, in which reference TRBV28 and TRBJ2-1 provide the parts outside the CDR3, is DVKVTQSSRYLVKRTGEKVFLECVQDMDHENMFWYRQDPGLGLRLIYFSYDVKMKEKGDIPEGYSVSREKKERFSLILESASTNQTSMYLCASSLIRLDNEQFFGPGTRLTVL.

As regards this clone: The same CDR3 also results from other DNA sequences found in this sample. The CDR3 DNA reads TGTGCCAGCAGCCGAAACTCCTACGAGCAGTACTTC. As protein: CASSRNSYEQYF. This rearrangement joins TRBV27 to TRBJ2-7; D ambiguous. Per germline, CDR1 MNHEY and CDR2 SMNVEV (reference sequence). The V end lost 6 bases, the J end lost 0 bases, and 6 bases lay between the germline ends. This CDR3 contains 12 residues.

The rearrangement uses TRBV7-8 and TRBJ1-2, with TRBD1 as a possible D gene (6 bases). The CDR3 runs 16 residues. Trimming took off 5 bases at V and 1 base at J, with 17 bases between the two ends. Germline V gives CDR1 SGHVS, CDR2 FQNEAQ. The CDR3 spells CASSPQGGFYNYGYTF. CDR3 bases: TGTGCCAGCAGCCCACAAGGGGGATTCTATAACTATGGCTACACCTTC.

The chain carries TRBV6-6 and TRBJ2-5, with 10 nucleotides matching TRBD2. The V gene end was trimmed by 5 bases and the J gene end by 4 bases; junction bases not matched to a gene: 7. The germline gives CDR1 MNHNY, CDR2 SVGAGI (reference sequence). This CDR3 is built from 15 residues. The CDR3 sequence is CASSSGLAVVETQYF. CDR3 in DNA: TGTGCCAGCAGTAGCGGACTAGCGGTGGTAGAGACCCAGTACTTC.

The chain uses TRBV7-2 and TRBJ2-2; D unclear. The germline CDR1 and CDR2 sequences are SGHTA and FQGNSA. Deletions cut 4 bases from V and 4 bases from J, with 10 bases between. This CDR3 is 14 amino acids long. CDR3 amino acids: CASSSFGRTGELFF. CDR3 nucleotide sequence: TGTGCCAGCAGCTCCTTCGGTCGCACCGGGGAGCTGTTTTTT.

The chain couples TRBV15 to TRBJ1-5; 8 nucleotides match TRBD1. The CDR3 runs to 14 residues. The germline V gene encodes CDR1 LNHNV and CDR2 YYDKDF (reference sequence). Trimming at V came to 5 bases and at J to 7 bases, leaving 7 bases not matched to a gene. CDR3 sequence reads: CATSGAGGRQPQHF. The CDR3 DNA is TGTGCCACCAGCGGCGCAGGGGGCAGGCAGCCCCAGCATTTT.

This clone was seen only once. V and J are TRBV5-1 and TRBJ1-3; D is uncertain. Trimming removed 6 bases at V and 0 bases at J, with 16 bases between. Germline assignment: CDR1 SGHRS and CDR2 YFSETQ. The length of the CDR3 is 16 residues. The CDR3 DNA reads TGCGCCAGCACTACTCTGCCCGTGGCCTCTGGAAACACCATATATTTT. Amino acids: CASTTLPVASGNTIYF. The whole variable domain, remainder taken from reference TRBV5-1 and TRBJ1-3, is KAGVTQTPRYLIKTRGQQVTLSCSPISGHRSVSWYQQTPGQGLQFLFEYFSETQRNKGNFPGRFSGRQFSNSRSEMNVSTLELGDSALYLCASTTLPVASGNTIYFGEGSWLTVV.

This chain connects TRBV5-1 to TRBJ2-3, with D tentatively TRBD2 (6 bases). Germline CDR1 SGHRS, CDR2 YFSETQ. V lost 5 bases to trimming and J lost 3 bases, with 19 bases between them. The CDR3 consists of 16 residues. The DNA for the CDR3 is TGCGCCAGCAGTCAGCTTGTCCGGGAGCGTACAGATACGCAGTATTTT. Translating it yields CASSQLVRERTDTQYF.

The chain combines TRBV6-5 with TRBJ2-1, with 12 positions matching TRBD2. Trimming removed 3 bases from V and 13 bases from J; junction bases left unmatched: 4. In germline, CDR1 is MNHEY, CDR2 SVGAGI. The CDR3 runs 13 residues. The CDR3: CASSYRTSGEQFF. DNA of the CDR3: TGTGCCAGCAGTTATCGGACTAGCGGGGAACAGTTCTTC.

The chain recombines TRBV28 with TRBJ2-6; D is ambiguous. The V gene's germline CDR1 is MDHEN and CDR2 SYDVKM. This CDR3 contains 11 residues. V lost 11 bases, J lost 6 bases, and 8 bases lay in between. CDR3 sequence (DNA): TGTGCCTCTAAGGAGGCCAACGTCCTGACTTTC. Residues: CASKEANVLTF.

The chain carries TRBV10-3 and TRBJ1-3, with 7 nucleotides matching TRBD1. The CDR3 runs 15 residues. V was clipped by 7 bases and J by 2 bases; unmatched bases: 8. CDR1 is ENHRY and CDR2 is SYGVKD in the germline V gene. The CDR3 coding sequence is TGTGCCATCACCAAGGGACAGTTACCTGGAAACACCATATATTTT. Translation gives CAITKGQLPGNTIYF.

The CDR3 region has the DNA TGCAGCGTTGATGACGAAGAGAGTCCAGAGACCCAGTACTTC. Its protein product is CSVDDEESPETQYF. The chain has TRBV29-1 and TRBJ2-5; no clear D. The CDR3 totals 14 residues. Germline values: CDR1 SQVTM, CDR2 ANQGSEA. Deletions cut 3 bases from V and 4 bases from J, with 15 bases between. Variable domain in full (rest from reference TRBV29-1 and TRBJ2-5): SAVISQKPSRDICQRGTSLTIQCQVDSQVTMMFWYRQQPGQSLTLIATANQGSEATYESGFVIDKFPISRPNLTFSTLTVSNMSPEDSSIYLCSVDDEESPETQYFGPGTRLLVL.

The genes are TRBV7-9 and TRBJ2-1; D possibly matches TRBD1 or TRBD2 (5 bases each). This CDR3 has 18 residues. V lost 1 base and J 1 base, leaving 17 bases between the germline ends. The V gene's germline CDR1 is SEHNR and CDR2 FQNEAQ (reference sequence). CDR3 amino acids: CASSLGGLEVSSYNEQFF. CDR3 bases: TGTGCCAGCAGCTTAGGGGGGTTGGAGGTATCGTCCTACAATGAGCAGTTCTTC. The full variable domain, in which reference TRBV7-9 and TRBJ2-1 provide the parts outside the CDR3, is DTGVSQNPRHKITKRGQNVTFRCDPISEHNRLYWYRQTLGQGPEFLTYFQNEAQLEKSRLLSDRFSAERPKGSFSTLEIQRTEQGDSAMYLCASSLGGLEVSSYNEQFFGPGTRLTVL.

V usage is TRBV28 and J usage is TRBJ2-3, with D maybe TRBD1 (6 bases). The CDR3 length is 14 residues. V gave up 6 bases and J gave up 2 bases, with 12 bases separating them. The germline V gene has CDR1 MDHEN and CDR2 SYDVKM. For the CDR3, the DNA is TGTGCCAGCAGCCCACAGGGTTACACAGATACGCAGTATTTT. This sequence encodes CASSPQGYTDTQYF.

The chain joins TRBV13 to TRBJ2-3; 8 positions match TRBD1. The V segment lost 7 bases and the J segment 6 bases; nucleotides outside the gene matches: 3. Germline values: CDR1 PRHDT, CDR2 FYEKMQ (reference sequence). This CDR3 region has 12 residues. Here the CDR3 DNA reads TGTGCCAGCACAGGGGGCCGCGATACGCAGTATTTT. It is translated as CASTGGRDTQYF.

This clone is a singleton in its sample. The chain links TRBV15 to TRBJ2-1; 9 bases line up with TRBD2. This CDR3 contains 17 residues. The V gene's germline CDR1 is LNHNV and CDR2 YYDKDF (reference sequence). The V gene end was trimmed by 0 bases and the J gene end by 6 bases; junction bases not matched to a gene: 9. CDR3 sequence reads: CATSRDHASGRSNEQFF. The CDR3 DNA reads TGTGCCACCAGCAGAGATCATGCCAGCGGGAGGTCCAATGAGCAGTTCTTC.

The rearrangement uses TRBV7-6 and TRBJ2-3; a possible D gene is TRBD1 (5 bases). V shed 5 bases and J shed 0 bases, with 15 bases lying between them. CDR1 and CDR2 from the germline V gene are SGHVS and FNYEAQ. This CDR3 spans 16 amino acids. The DNA of the CDR3 is TGTGCCAGCAGCCTTGGGGCCAGAAAAAGCACAGATACGCAGTATTTT. Translated: CASSLGARKSTDTQYF.

V and J are TRBV28 and TRBJ2-3; D may be TRBD1 or TRBD2 (5 bases each). The CDR3 consists of 15 residues. Germline lookup yields CDR1 MDHEN and CDR2 SYDVKM. V was clipped by 3 bases and J by 3 bases, with 13 bases between them. The CDR3, as DNA: TGTGCCAGCAGTTTTCTGGGACCCATAACAGATACGCAGTATTTT. It encodes CASSFLGPITDTQYF. The whole variable domain, filled in from reference TRBV28 and TRBJ2-3, reads DVKVTQSSRYLVKRTGEKVFLECVQDMDHENMFWYRQDPGLGLRLIYFSYDVKMKEKGDIPEGYSVSREKKERFSLILESASTNQTSMYLCASSFLGPITDTQYFGPGTRLTVL.